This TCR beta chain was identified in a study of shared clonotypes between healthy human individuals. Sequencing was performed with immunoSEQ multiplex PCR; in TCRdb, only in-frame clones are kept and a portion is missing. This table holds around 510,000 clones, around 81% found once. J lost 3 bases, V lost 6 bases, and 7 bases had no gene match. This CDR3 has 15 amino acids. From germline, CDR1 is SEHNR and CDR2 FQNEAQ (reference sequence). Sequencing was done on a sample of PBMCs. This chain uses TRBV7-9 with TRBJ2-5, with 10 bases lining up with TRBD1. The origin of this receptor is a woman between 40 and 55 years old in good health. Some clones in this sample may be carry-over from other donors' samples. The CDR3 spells CASRPGQGEEETQYF. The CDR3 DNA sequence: TGTGCCAGCAGACCAGGACAGGGGGAAGAAGAGACCCAGTACTTC.